The 17 T cell receptor beta chains listed next were all sequenced from one sample in a study of T cells in narcolepsy. The method was immunoSEQ multiplex PCR; TCRdb's version includes in-frame clones alone and lacks a portion of them. Here the sample spans 25,000 to 35,000 clones, about 85% being singletons. The specimen sequenced was CD45RA- memory CD4+ T cells from PBMCs. The receptor source for this set is a human donor with narcolepsy.

The chain combines TRBV28 with TRBJ1-3, with 9 positions matching TRBD1. The CDR3 is 15 residues long. J lost 8 bases, V lost 6 bases, and 11 bases had no gene match. Germline CDR1 reads MDHEN; CDR2 reads SYDVKM. The CDR3: CASRSRGQGADTIYF. As DNA, the CDR3 is TGTGCCAGCAGATCCCGGGGACAGGGAGCGGACACCATATATTTT. The full variable domain, rest sourced from reference TRBV28 and TRBJ1-3, is DVKVTQSSRYLVKRTGEKVFLECVQDMDHENMFWYRQDPGLGLRLIYFSYDVKMKEKGDIPEGYSVSREKKERFSLILESASTNQTSMYLCASRSRGQGADTIYFGEGSWLTVV.

The chain uses TRBV29-1 and TRBJ2-1; D ambiguous. The CDR3 is made up of 11 amino acids. Trimming pared 3 bases from V and 7 bases from J, leaving 7 bases between. Germline V lookup: CDR1 SQVTM, CDR2 ANQGSEA. DNA for the CDR3: TGCAGCGTTGAGCGGCCTAATGAGCAGTTCTTC. Amino acid sequence: CSVERPNEQFF.

The J gene is TRBJ1-5, the V gene TRBV19; TRBD1 matches 10 bases. The V gene's germline CDR1 is LNHDA and CDR2 SQIVND (reference sequence). The CDR3 totals 15 residues. Germline trimming cut 5 bases from V and 3 bases from J; bases unmatched to any gene: 4. The CDR3 here is CASSPGQGYNQPQHF. The CDR3, as DNA: TGTGCCAGTAGTCCGGGACAGGGGTACAATCAGCCCCAGCATTTT.

This rearrangement joins TRBV11-2 to TRBJ2-2; D might be TRBD2 (5 bases). CDR3 size: 16 residues. Germline-derived CDR1 and CDR2 are SGHAT and FQNNGV. Trimming removed 5 bases from V and 5 bases from J, with 18 bases in between. Here the CDR3 DNA reads TGTGCCAGCAGCCCATTACGTGGCCGGGGAACCGGGGAGCTGTTTTTT. Translation: CASSPLRGRGTGELFF.

The chain couples TRBV30 to TRBJ2-7; no firm D call. V was trimmed by 3 bases and J by 4 bases, leaving 13 bases between them. From germline, CDR1 is GTSNPN and CDR2 SVGIG (reference sequence). The CDR3 is 13 amino acids. CDR3 amino acids: CAWSPDQLYEQYF. CDR3 coding DNA: TGTGCCTGGAGCCCCGATCAGTTGTACGAGCAGTACTTC.

The chain uses TRBV19 and TRBJ2-7; D not resolved. Trimming cost V 10 bases and J 2 bases, with 15 bases left between them. CDR3 length equals 13 residues. Germline loops: CDR1 LNHDA, CDR2 SQIVND (reference sequence). The CDR3 here is CAKGPRPAYEQYF. The CDR3 coding sequence is TGTGCCAAAGGGCCCCGGCCAGCCTACGAGCAGTACTTC.

This rearrangement joins TRBV7-9 to TRBJ2-7; TRBD2 agrees at 9 bases. The CDR3 length is 15 residues. After removal of 2 bases from V and 3 bases from J, the junction contained 5 bases not matched to a gene. Germline V CDR1 and CDR2: SEHNR, FQNEAQ (reference sequence). As DNA, the CDR3 is TGTGCCAGCAGCTTATTGCGGGAGGGCCTCTACGAGCAGTACTTC. It is translated as CASSLLREGLYEQYF.

This rearrangement joins TRBV7-8 to TRBJ2-6; perhaps TRBD2 as D (6 bases). The CDR3 length is 20 residues. Germline V lookup: CDR1 SGHVS, CDR2 FQNEAQ. V lost 6 bases and J lost 2, with 26 bases in between. This CDR3 is CASSQERVLGLSAGANVLTF. As DNA, the CDR3 is TGTGCCAGCAGTCAGGAGAGGGTATTGGGACTCAGTGCTGGGGCCAACGTCCTGACTTTC.

The V and J genes are TRBV7-8 and TRBJ2-3; 9 nucleotides line up with TRBD2. The CDR3 contains 15 residues. Germline lookup yields CDR1 SGHVS and CDR2 FQNEAQ. The V and J ends lost 3 bases and 0 bases, in that order; junction bases with no gene match: 1. Here the CDR3 reads CASSLGLASTDTQYF. In DNA form, the CDR3 reads TGTGCCAGCAGCTTGGGACTAGCTAGCACAGATACGCAGTATTTT.

This chain links TRBV29-1 with TRBJ2-4; 7 positions agree with TRBD1. The V and J ends lost 6 bases and 0 bases, in that order; junction bases with no gene match: 5. Germline CDR1 SQVTM, CDR2 ANQGSEA. This CDR3 region has 14 residues. The CDR3 is CSVRGWGAKNIQYF. CDR3 DNA sequence: TGCAGCGTCAGGGGGTGGGGAGCCAAAAACATTCAGTACTTC.

This clone appeared a few times. The same CDR3 also results from other DNA sequences found in this sample. The chain is built from TRBV6-4 and TRBJ1-1; D perhaps matches TRBD1 (5 bases). Germline V gene sequence: CDR1 MRHNA, CDR2 SNTAGT. Trimming took 0 bases from V and 1 from J, leaving 6 bases between them. The CDR3 covers 14 residues. CDR3 bases: TGTGCCAGCAGTGACTCCGACAGGAACACTGAAGCTTTCTTT. Its protein is CASSDSDRNTEAFF.

This clone was observed a handful of times. The rearrangement joins TRBV18 to TRBJ1-5; the D gene is possibly TRBD1 (5 bases). V was pared by 5 bases and J by 5 bases, with 19 bases between. The CDR3 is 16 amino acids. CDR1 is KGHSH, CDR2 LQKENI, per germline. The CDR3 loop reads CASSLQKPTGDQPQHF. The CDR3, as DNA: TGTGCCAGCTCATTACAAAAACCGACGGGGGATCAGCCCCAGCATTTT.

This chain connects TRBV29-1 to TRBJ2-6; 7 nucleotides match TRBD1. The V gene end was trimmed by 7 bases and the J gene end by 0 bases; junction bases not matched to a gene: 6. Germline loops: CDR1 SQVTM, CDR2 ANQGSEA. The CDR3 has 15 amino acids. The CDR3 region is CSATGASSGANVLTF. CDR3 nucleotides: TGCAGCGCCACAGGGGCGAGCTCTGGGGCCAACGTCCTGACTTTC.

The chain joins TRBV15 to TRBJ1-3; D unresolved. V was trimmed by 6 bases and J by 4 bases, leaving 7 bases between them. The CDR3 is 12 residues long. CDR1 is LNHNV, CDR2 YYDKDF, per germline (reference sequence). CDR3 region: CATSTSGNTIYF. CDR3 nucleotide sequence: TGTGCCACCAGTACCTCAGGAAACACCATATATTTT.

The rearrangement uses TRBV5-1 and TRBJ1-2, with 8 bases aligning to TRBD1. Trimming removed 3 bases from V and 3 bases from J; junction bases left unmatched: 4. The CDR3 has 14 amino acids. Per the germline V gene, CDR1 is SGHRS and CDR2 is YFSETQ. The CDR3: CASSSRTGYYGYTF. The DNA for the CDR3 is TGCGCCAGCAGCTCCCGGACAGGGTACTATGGCTACACCTTC.

The chain couples TRBV28 to TRBJ1-2; unclear D gene. Germline CDR1 MDHEN, CDR2 SYDVKM. This CDR3 is 15 amino acids long. Trimming stripped 8 bases from V and 0 bases from J, with 16 bases between. CDR3 residues: CASFTFEQANYGYTF. The CDR3 DNA reads as TGTGCCAGCTTCACCTTCGAGCAAGCTAACTATGGCTACACCTTC.

J is TRBJ2-7 and V is TRBV6-1, with D perhaps TRBD1 (6 bases). The CDR3 is 15 residues long. The germline V gene encodes CDR1 MNHNS and CDR2 SASEGT. V was shortened by 4 bases and J by 2 bases, with 15 bases between the two germline ends. Here the CDR3 DNA reads TGTGCCAGCAGTGTTGAGGGGCAGGGGCCCTACGAGCAGTACTTC. As protein: CASSVEGQGPYEQYF.